Following are 32 T cell receptor beta chains from one sample sequenced in a study of T cell repertoires in ileal Crohn's disease. The time point was: neoterminal ileum biopsy at postoperative endoscopy, about 6 months after surgery. Libraries were prepared by immunoSEQ multiplex PCR; TCRdb keeps only in-frame clonotypes and omits some of them. This table has about 62,000 clones, 85% to 90% appearing once. Sequencing input: ileal tissue. These receptors came from an adult with Crohn's disease.

Only a few counts were recorded for this clone. The rearrangement links TRBV5-6 to TRBJ1-1, with 9 bases identical to TRBD1. The V segment lost 3 bases and the J segment 2 bases; nucleotides outside the gene matches: 11. CDR1 is SGHDT, CDR2 YYEEEE, per germline. This CDR3 has 17 amino acids. The CDR3 here is CASSYLNDRGLNTEAFF. The CDR3 DNA sequence: TGTGCCAGCAGCTACCTAAATGACAGGGGGTTAAACACTGAAGCTTTCTTT.

This chain connects TRBV7-9 to TRBJ1-5; 7 bases match TRBD1. V trimming: 4 bases; J trimming: 0 bases; junction bases outside the gene matches: 12. This CDR3 has 18 residues. From germline, CDR1 is SEHNR and CDR2 FQNEAQ (reference sequence). The chain's CDR3 is CASSSDLGTEASNQPQHF. DNA of the CDR3: TGTGCCAGCAGCTCCGATCTAGGGACAGAAGCTAGCAATCAGCCCCAGCATTTT.

This rearrangement joins TRBV5-1 to TRBJ1-2; 8 positions agree with TRBD1. J was trimmed by 6 bases and V by 3 bases; bases with no gene match: 4. Germline V gene data show CDR1 as SGHRS and CDR2 as YFSETQ. This CDR3 spans 13 amino acids. The CDR3 region is CASSSGQVNGYTF. In DNA, the CDR3 is TGCGCCAGCAGCTCGGGACAGGTGAATGGCTACACCTTC.

This clone was counted between two and nine times. V usage is TRBV7-5 and J usage is TRBJ2-7; TRBD2, the D gene given by the table, was not confirmed from the DNA. TRBV7-5 is recorded as a pseudogene. The length of the CDR3 is 11 residues. CDR3 residues: CVRNLAKEQYV. CDR3 DNA sequence: TGTGTCAGAAACCTCGCGAAGGAGCAGTACGTC.

This chain links TRBV30 with TRBJ1-1; 7 bases match TRBD1. The CDR3 covers 15 residues. J gave up 3 bases and V 0 bases, and 7 bases lay outside the gene matches. Germline CDR1 reads GTSNPN; CDR2 reads SVGIG (reference sequence). CDR3 sequence reads: CAWSVPRGPDTEAFF. CDR3 nucleotide sequence: TGTGCCTGGAGTGTACCGAGGGGGCCGGACACTGAAGCTTTCTTT. The full variable domain, its missing parts supplied by reference TRBV30 and TRBJ1-1, is SQTIHQWPATLVQPVGSPLSLECTVEGTSNPNLYWYRQAAGRGLQLLFYSVGIGQISSEVPQNLSASRPQDRQFILSSKKLLLSDSGFYLCAWSVPRGPDTEAFFGQGTRLTVV.

This chain's CDR3 is CASSVATEPYEQYF. The DNA for the CDR3 is TGTGCCAGCAGCGTAGCTACCGAGCCCTACGAGCAGTACTTC. The chain recombines TRBV9 with TRBJ2-7, with D hard to call. The length of the CDR3 is 14 residues. Germline loops: CDR1 SGDLS, CDR2 YYNGEE. Trimming pared 0 bases from V and 2 bases from J, leaving 9 bases between. The whole variable domain, filled in from reference TRBV9 and TRBJ2-7, reads DSGVTQTPKHLITATGQRVTLRCSPRSGDLSVYWYQQSLDQGLQFLIQYYNGEERAKGNILERFSAQQFPDLHSELNLSSLELGDSALYFCASSVATEPYEQYFGPGTRLTVT.

This clone was seen just once. This chain joins TRBV5-6 and TRBJ1-1; D remains ambiguous. The CDR3 loop spans 12 amino acids. Trimming stripped 2 bases from V and 8 bases from J, with 10 bases between. Germline V gene data show CDR1 as SGHDT and CDR2 as YYEEEE. The CDR3 nucleotides are TGTGCCAGCAGCTTTTTTCTTCGGGAAGCTTTCTTT. As protein: CASSFFLREAFF.

The chain has TRBV4-2 and TRBJ1-5, with 8 bases matching TRBD1. Germline-derived CDR1 and CDR2 are LGHNA and YNFKEQ. V lost 4 bases to trimming and J lost 5 bases; unmatched junction nucleotides: 7. CDR3 length: 15 residues. The CDR3 region is CASSRDTGGHQPQHF. The CDR3 DNA reads as TGTGCCAGCAGCCGGGATACAGGGGGACATCAGCCCCAGCATTTT.

The genes are TRBV7-2 and TRBJ1-5; D possibly corresponds to TRBD1 (6 bases). V lost 5 bases to trimming and J lost 0 bases, with 14 bases between them. Germline V lookup: CDR1 SGHTA, CDR2 FQGNSA. The CDR3 length is 16 residues. The CDR3 is CASSVGQPGSNQPQHF. The CDR3 DNA reads as TGTGCCAGCAGCGTCGGACAGCCGGGTAGCAATCAGCCCCAGCATTTT.

This chain uses TRBV10-3 with TRBJ2-2; D is perhaps TRBD1 (6 bases). Germline lookup yields CDR1 ENHRY and CDR2 SYGVKD. V was pared by 0 bases and J by 0 bases, with 11 bases between. The CDR3 length is 17 residues. CDR3 coding DNA: TGTGCCATCAGTGAGTCCCGAGGGGGAGCGAACACCGGGGAGCTGTTTTTT. It yields the protein CAISESRGGANTGELFF.

The chain combines TRBV6-5 with TRBJ2-1; 9 bases are shared with TRBD2. CDR1 is MNHEY and CDR2 is SVGAGI in the germline V gene. V trimming: 1 base; J trimming: 7 bases; junction bases outside the gene matches: 8. There are 16 residues in the CDR3. The DNA of the CDR3 is TGTGCCAGCAGTTACTTCCCTCCGGGACTAGCAAATGAGCAGTTCTTC. Residues: CASSYFPPGLANEQFF.

The sample holds one count of this clone. V gene TRBV2 combines with J gene TRBJ1-1; possibly TRBD1 for D (6 bases). This CDR3 is 13 amino acids long. Trimming cost V 8 bases and J 0 bases, with 10 bases left between them. Germline CDR1 is SNHLY and CDR2 is FYNNEI. CDR3 amino acids: CASRRDMNTEAFF. The CDR3 nucleotides read TGTGCCAGCCGCAGGGACATGAACACTGAAGCTTTCTTT.

The table lists this clone with a count of one. The chain combines TRBV5-6 with TRBJ1-2; D gene uncertain. The germline CDR1 and CDR2 sequences are SGHDT and YYEEEE. This CDR3 region has 14 residues. The germline V and J ends were trimmed by 5 bases and 6 bases, with 17 bases remaining between them. CDR3 loop: CASSLARGSHGYTF. The DNA of the CDR3 is TGTGCCAGCAGTCTCGCCAGAGGTTCACATGGCTACACCTTC.

The V call is TRBV6-1, the J call TRBJ1-5, with 7 bases identical to TRBD1. Germline CDR1 MNHNS, CDR2 SASEGT. Trimming cost V 7 bases and J 5 bases; bases outside gene matches: 11. The CDR3 contains 15 residues. In DNA form, the CDR3 reads TGTGCCAGCAAGGGTACCCCGCAGGGGGATCAGCCCCAGCATTTT. Its translation: CASKGTPQGDQPQHF.

V and J are TRBV4-1 and TRBJ2-1, with 7 bases that match TRBD2. Germline assignment: CDR1 MGHRA and CDR2 YSYEKL. This CDR3 has 12 amino acids. V dropped 1 base and J dropped 10; count of bases not matched to a gene: 1. The chain's CDR3 is CASSQGRGEQFF. The CDR3 region has the DNA TGCGCCAGCAGCCAAGGGCGGGGGGAGCAGTTCTTC.

The rearrangement links TRBV14 to TRBJ2-2, with 10 bases matching TRBD2. CDR3 length: 16 amino acids. Germline values: CDR1 SGHDN, CDR2 FVKESK. The V segment lost 0 bases and the J segment 5 bases; nucleotides outside the gene matches: 3. The CDR3 nucleotides are TGTGCCAGCAGCCAAGATCTAGCGGGAGTAACCGGGGAGCTGTTTTTT. Its translation: CASSQDLAGVTGELFF.

This clone appeared a single time. J is TRBJ2-7 and V is TRBV10-1; 9 nucleotides match TRBD2. With 9 bases clipped from V and 5 bases from J, the junction kept 11 bases outside the gene matches. CDR1 is WNHNN, CDR2 SYGVQD, per germline (reference sequence). There are 14 residues in the CDR3. In nucleotides, the CDR3 is TGCGCCAGACGGAGTCTAGCGGGGATCCACGAGCAGTACGTC. Protein: CARRSLAGIHEQYV.

The V and J genes are TRBV15 and TRBJ1-2, with D perhaps TRBD1 (5 bases). Germline CDR1 and CDR2: LNHNV and YYDKDF (reference sequence). V was shortened by 4 bases and J by 8 bases, with 17 bases between the two germline ends. CDR3 length equals 14 residues. The CDR3 DNA follows: TGTGCCACCAGCAATCGGGTTACAGGAAGCGGCTACACCTTC. Translation gives CATSNRVTGSGYTF.

The rearrangement joins TRBV7-9 to TRBJ2-7; TRBD1 is a possible D gene (6 bases). V gave up 5 bases and J gave up 7 bases, with 24 bases separating them. The CDR3 length is 16 residues. Germline V gene data show CDR1 as SEHNR and CDR2 as FQNEAQ (reference sequence). The CDR3 DNA follows: TGTGCCAGCAGCCTCGAACAGGGTAGGCCCCCGGATGAGCAGTACTTC. It is translated as CASSLEQGRPPDEQYF. Variable domain in full (rest from reference TRBV7-9 and TRBJ2-7): DTGVSQNPRHKITKRGQNVTFRCDPISEHNRLYWYRQTLGQGPEFLTYFQNEAQLEKSRLLSDRFSAERPKGSFSTLEIQRTEQGDSAMYLCASSLEQGRPPDEQYFGPGTRLTVT.

The rearrangement joins TRBV4-1 to TRBJ1-1, with D hard to call. This CDR3 is 15 amino acids long. Germline V gene lookup returns CDR1 MGHRA and CDR2 YSYEKL. V dropped 0 bases and J dropped 2 bases, with 10 bases sitting between them. The CDR3 sequence is CASSQDPQINTEAFF. The CDR3 DNA reads as TGCGCCAGCAGCCAAGATCCACAGATCAACACTGAAGCTTTCTTT.

V gene TRBV5-4 combines with J gene TRBJ2-3; TRBD2 aligns across 10 bases. Per the germline V gene, CDR1 is SGHNT and CDR2 is YYREEE (reference sequence). The CDR3 has 16 residues. J gave up 5 bases and V 4 bases, and 10 bases lay outside the gene matches. The CDR3 sequence: CASSTQTAGGGDTQYF. The CDR3 bases are TGTGCCAGCAGCACGCAGACAGCGGGGGGGGGAGATACGCAGTATTTT.

V gene TRBV6-5 combines with J gene TRBJ1-2; possible D gene TRBD1, 6 bases. Trimming shortened V by 0 bases and J by 8 bases, and 13 bases separated the two germline ends. CDR1 is MNHEY, CDR2 SVGAGI, per germline. There are 14 residues in the CDR3. DNA of the CDR3: TGTGCCAGCAGTTACTCGACAGGAGGTGGAGGCTACACCTTC. It translates to CASSYSTGGGGYTF.

The chain carries TRBV2 and TRBJ1-3, with D unclear. Trimming took off 6 bases at V and 0 bases at J, with 6 bases between the two ends. Germline CDR1 reads SNHLY; CDR2 reads FYNNEI. The CDR3 consists of 13 residues. The CDR3 nucleotides are TGTGCCAGCAGCCCACTCTCTGGAAACACCATATATTTT. This codes for CASSPLSGNTIYF. Full variable domain (outside the CDR3, taken from reference TRBV2 and TRBJ1-3): EPEVTQTPSHQVTQMGQEVILRCVPISNHLYFYWYRQILGQKVEFLVSFYNNEISEKSEIFDDQFSVERPDGSNFTLKIRSTKLEDSAMYFCASSPLSGNTIYFGEGSWLTVV.

This chain links TRBV10-3 with TRBJ1-1; 7 nucleotides match TRBD1. Germline V CDR1 and CDR2: ENHRY, SYGVKD. V lost 4 bases to trimming and J lost 0 bases; unmatched junction nucleotides: 8. The CDR3 contains 16 residues. The CDR3 loop reads CAISAPSDRLNTEAFF. The CDR3, as DNA: TGTGCCATCAGTGCCCCCTCGGACAGGCTGAACACTGAAGCTTTCTTT.

The chain employs TRBV30 and TRBJ2-3, with D maybe TRBD2 (5 bases). This CDR3 is 14 amino acids long. V lost 4 bases and J lost 5, with 16 bases in between. The V gene's germline CDR1 is GTSNPN and CDR2 SVGIG (reference sequence). The CDR3 region is CAWNGGRGRDTQYF. The CDR3 DNA sequence: TGTGCCTGGAATGGTGGGCGAGGGAGAGATACGCAGTATTTT.

This chain links TRBV6-1 with TRBJ1-2; a weak D match, TRBD1 (6 bases). The CDR3 runs 15 residues. V lost 6 bases to trimming and J lost 3 bases, with 17 bases between them. Germline lookup yields CDR1 MNHNS and CDR2 SASEGT. This CDR3 reads CASRGSHGGHYGYTF. In nucleotides, the CDR3 is TGTGCCAGCAGGGGCTCCCACGGGGGGCACTATGGCTACACCTTC.

The chain has TRBV6-1 and TRBJ1-1; a possible D gene is TRBD1 (5 bases). This CDR3 region has 14 residues. Germline V gives CDR1 MNHNS, CDR2 SASEGT. V dropped 3 bases and J dropped 4 bases, with 12 bases sitting between them. This CDR3 reads CASSELGGSTEAFF. Here the CDR3 DNA reads TGTGCCAGCAGTGAGCTCGGGGGATCCACTGAAGCTTTCTTT.

The chain links TRBV15 to TRBJ1-5, with D possibly TRBD1 on 6 matching bases. CDR3 length: 14 amino acids. Germline CDR1 and CDR2: LNHNV and YYDKDF (reference sequence). Trimming cost V 6 bases and J 4 bases, with 13 bases left between them. CDR3 bases: TGTGCCACCAGTGTTCACAGGGCGAATCAGCCCCAGCATTTT. It yields the protein CATSVHRANQPQHF.

The chain joins TRBV5-4 to TRBJ2-7; 7 bases fit TRBD1. The CDR3 loop spans 15 amino acids. Germline loops: CDR1 SGHNT, CDR2 YYREEE (reference sequence). Trimming removed 4 bases from V and 3 bases from J; junction bases left unmatched: 10. CDR3 amino acids: CASSPARGPGYEQYF. CDR3 nucleotide sequence: TGTGCCAGCAGCCCTGCGAGGGGGCCCGGCTACGAGCAGTACTTC.

The chain links TRBV19 to TRBJ1-1, with D maybe TRBD1 (5 bases). In germline, CDR1 is LNHDA, CDR2 SQIVND (reference sequence). V was shortened by 5 bases and J by 0 bases, with 10 bases between the two germline ends. The CDR3 is 14 amino acids. The CDR3, as DNA: TGTGCCAGTAGTCTGCGACAGCTGAACACTGAAGCTTTCTTT. Translation: CASSLRQLNTEAFF.

The chain has TRBV5-6 and TRBJ2-7; a weak D match, TRBD1 (5 bases). The CDR3 is 13 residues long. V lost 4 bases to trimming and J lost 3 bases, with 11 bases between them. CDR1 SGHDT and CDR2 YYEEEE come from the germline V gene. Here the CDR3 reads CASSPLDSYEQYV. In DNA form, the CDR3 reads TGTGCCAGCAGCCCCCTAGACAGCTACGAGCAGTACGTC.

V usage is TRBV4-1 and J usage is TRBJ2-3; 9 bases map to TRBD2. Trimming at V came to 1 base and at J to 7 bases, leaving 12 bases not matched to a gene. CDR3 length equals 17 residues. Germline-derived CDR1 and CDR2 are MGHRA and YSYEKL. The CDR3 is CASSQADLAGMGNTQYF. As DNA, the CDR3 is TGCGCCAGCAGCCAAGCGGACCTAGCGGGAATGGGGAATACGCAGTATTTT.